A single T cell receptor beta chain is shown here with its context. The antigen is unknown. This sample stems from a study of CD8 T cells in Susac syndrome. Regarding the study as a whole: By the study's own acknowledgment, its TCR sequencing and HLA analysis included relatively few individuals.

The multiple sclerosis controls comprised treatment-naive patients whose relapsing-remitting disease was stable or active. TEMRA cells were FACS-enriched, unlike CD8+ and CD4+ T cells, which were negatively isolated. Germline-derived CDR1 and CDR2 are DFQATT and SNEGSKA (reference sequence). Between the trimmed V and J ends, which lost 7 bases and 0 bases, there was a span of 21 bases. This CDR3 spans 17 amino acids. The RNA, about 0.5 to 1 ug, was put through reverse transcription using random hexamers. immunoSEQ multiplex PCR amplified TCR beta CDR3 across 54 Vbeta, 13 Jbeta. TCRdb re-called the immunoSEQ multiplex PCR reads with MiXCR, one entry per CDR3 protein. The sample includes about 300,000 distinct CDR3 sequences, 80% to 90% of them seen just once.

The genes are TRBV20-1 and TRBJ2-2; unclear D gene. The sequencing sample was made of CD8+ T cells from PBMCs. The TCR was taken from a human donor with multiple sclerosis. This chain's CDR3 is CSVKGWGGSTNTGELFF. The CDR3 DNA sequence: TGCAGTGTTAAGGGCTGGGGTGGATCGACGAACACCGGGGAGCTGTTTTTT.